This T cell receptor beta chain was captured by sequencing in a study of patients and donors after allogeneic stem cell transplantation. The CDR3 extends over 16 amino acids. V lost 6 bases and J 0 bases, leaving 15 bases between the germline ends. Germline CDR1 and CDR2: MDHEN and SYDVKM. From the RT-PCR reads, TCRdb called clonotypes with MiXCR, one entry per CDR3 protein. The repertoire holds roughly 9,900 distinct CDR3 sequences, with more than 4.5% as singletons. This clonotype was counted a few times. Source material: blood, either unsorted or a sorted T cell fraction (not recorded which). V is TRBV28 and J is TRBJ2-1; D perhaps matches TRBD2 (5 bases). The TCR originated in a human donor who was either an allogeneic HSCT recipient or a stem cell or donor lymphocyte infusion donor (not recorded which). It is not recorded whose cells these are; they may come from a transplant donor. Written as DNA, the CDR3 is TGTGCCAGCAGCCCGCCGGAGCGGTACTCCTACAATGAGCAGTTCTTC. Translation: CASSPPERYSYNEQFF.